The clone carrying this T cell receptor (beta chain) was observed at least ten times. Its antigen is undetermined. Researchers amplified the TCR beta CDR3 regions from RNA transcripts. HTBI primers were the set used in a first-round RT-PCR of the TCR CDR3. TCRdb recomputed calls from the multiplex PCR reads with MiXCR, one row per CDR3 protein. The sample holds roughly 160,000 distinct CDR3 sequences, around 8.9% seen once. The germline V gene has CDR1 DFQATT and CDR2 SNEGSKA (reference sequence). The CDR3 is made up of 13 amino acids. Trimming removed 1 base at V and 7 bases at J, with 11 bases between. This record comes from a study of T cells in Graves' hyperthyroidism and ophthalmopathy. Diagnosis of hyperthyroidism was new in patients aged 18 to 65, and its duration was under 2 months. Uncontrolled infection, other autoimmune disease, pregnancy or lactation disqualified patients from enrolment. Drawn at first hyperthyroidism diagnosis, the blood sample preceded any ophthalmopathy symptoms.

General study results and limits: By a 13 V-J model, ophthalmopathy was set apart from stable hyperthyroidism.

The TCR was taken from a woman between 18 and 30 years old with Graves' hyperthyroidism that later progressed to Graves' ophthalmopathy. The V and J genes are TRBV20-1 and TRBJ1-5; D is unresolved. Material: blood. The CDR3 region has the DNA TGCAGTGCTAGAGTCCAATCGGGGCAGCCCCAGCATTTT. Translation gives CSARVQSGQPQHF.